This TCR beta chain was captured in a study of regulatory T cells in long-lasting Graves disease. This clonotype was counted only a few times. This clone may be a read error of a much larger clone one base away. In building TCR beta libraries, iRepertoire HTBI primers were used together with Arm-PCR of CDR3 regions. MiXCR, run by TCRdb on the multiplex PCR reads, gives a single entry per CDR3 protein. This sample carries 310,000 or so distinct CDR3 sequences, around 20% of them seen once, and the ten largest clones take around three fifths. Time point indicated: persistent/refractory GD, antithyroid drugs over 5 years with positive TRAb. Construction of the TCR library relied on RNA isolated from PBMCs. The TCR comes from a female donor with Graves disease. The sequences come from peripheral blood mononuclear cells (PBMCs), collected when the disease was refractory, from a patient treated with antithyroid drugs.

Here the CDR3 DNA reads TGTGCCAGCAGTTTGGCAGATTTAACTCGCGAGCAGTGCTTC. Protein sequence: CASSLADLTREQCF. The chain links TRBV12-3 or TRBV12-4 to TRBJ2-7; no reliable D call. This CDR3 region has 14 residues.